The 20 T cell receptor beta chains given below trace back to one sample, sequenced in a study of blood T cell repertoires in COVID-19. Some clones are missing from TCRdb's copy, which holds only in-frame ones; the method was immunoSEQ multiplex PCR. The sample lists around 280,000 clones; around four fifths were seen once. Material: peripheral blood. The receptors here all came from a woman aged 45-65 years with active or convalescent COVID-19.

CDR3 nucleotides: TGCGCCAGCAGCTTCCGGACTAGCGGAAGCACAGATACGCAGTATTTT. Its protein is CASSFRTSGSTDTQYF. This chain joins TRBV5-1 and TRBJ2-3; 10 bases line up with TRBD2. This CDR3 is built from 16 residues. Per the germline V gene, CDR1 is SGHRS and CDR2 is YFSETQ. V lost 2 bases to trimming and J lost 0 bases; unmatched junction nucleotides: 3. The entire variable domain, with the rest obtained from reference TRBV5-1 and TRBJ2-3, is as follows: KAGVTQTPRYLIKTRGQQVTLSCSPISGHRSVSWYQQTPGQGLQFLFEYFSETQRNKGNFPGRFSGRQFSNSRSEMNVSTLELGDSALYLCASSFRTSGSTDTQYFGPGTRLTVL.

This rearrangement joins TRBV25-1 to TRBJ1-6, with 7 positions matching TRBD1. CDR3 size: 13 residues. V shed 8 bases and J 5 bases; nucleotides not matched to a gene: 3. The germline V gene encodes CDR1 MGHDK and CDR2 SYGVNS. The chain's CDR3 is CASGGQNNSPLHF. CDR3 DNA: TGTGCCAGCGGGGGACAGAATAATTCACCCCTCCACTTT. The whole variable domain, filled in from reference TRBV25-1 and TRBJ1-6, reads EADIYQTPRYLVIGTGKKITLECSQTMGHDKMYWYQQDPGMELHLIHYSYGVNSTEKGDLSSESTVSRIRTEHFPLTLESARPSHTSQYLCASGGQNNSPLHFGNGTRLTVT.

This chain joins TRBV28 and TRBJ2-1, with TRBD1 identical over 10 bases. Germline lookup yields CDR1 MDHEN and CDR2 SYDVKM. Trimming at V came to 6 bases and at J to 9 bases, leaving 11 bases not matched to a gene. The CDR3 consists of 15 residues. For the CDR3, the DNA is TGTGCCAGCAGGGAAAGACAGGGGGCGCGGGGTGAGCAGTTCTTC. Translated, it gives CASRERQGARGEQFF.

The chain recombines TRBV20-1 with TRBJ1-2; 8 bases fit TRBD1. Germline CDR1 reads DFQATT; CDR2 reads SNEGSKA (reference sequence). V lost 3 bases to trimming and J lost 9 bases; unmatched junction nucleotides: 6. The CDR3 consists of 12 residues. The CDR3 loop is CSASIQGDSYTF. The CDR3 DNA reads TGCAGTGCTAGTATACAGGGGGATAGCTACACCTTC.

As regards this clone: One end of the junction varies from germline; a read error may be responsible. The chain recombines TRBV6-1 with TRBJ2-4; 9 bases agree with TRBD2. CDR1 is MNHNS, CDR2 SASEGT, per germline. CDR3 length: 16 amino acids. DNA of the CDR3: TGTGCCAGCAGGGAAGCTGGCGGGGGGGGCAAAAACATTCAGTACTTC. This translates into CASREAGGGGKNIQYF.

This chain connects TRBV28 to TRBJ1-2; no reliable D call. The CDR3 extends over 13 amino acids. Germline V lookup: CDR1 MDHEN, CDR2 SYDVKM. The V end was cut by 7 bases, the J end by 5 bases, with 14 bases between. As DNA, the CDR3 is TGTGCCAGCACCCCCAGGCCTCCATATGGCTACACCTTC. Amino acid sequence: CASTPRPPYGYTF.

The chain joins TRBV12-1 to TRBJ2-1; the DNA was not compared with TRBD2, the D call given in the table. TRBV12-1 constitutes a pseudogene. The CDR3 is 13 residues long. The CDR3, as DNA: TGTGCCAGCAGCCCAGGACTCCTCAATGAGCAGTTCTTC. Protein product: CASSPGLLNEQFF.

V is TRBV10-3 and J is TRBJ2-1, with D perhaps TRBD2 (5 bases). The V gene's germline CDR1 is ENHRY and CDR2 SYGVKD. The CDR3 covers 12 residues. The ends were cut back, 6 bases at V and 6 bases at J, with 9 bases in the middle. The CDR3 coding sequence is TGTGCCATCAGGGACTTAGGCAATGAGCAGTTCTTC. The encoded protein is CAIRDLGNEQFF.

As DNA, the CDR3 is TGTGCCAGCAGTTACATATCAGGGGCGGCTGAAGCTTTCTTT. Translated: CASSYISGAAEAFF. V and J are TRBV6-5 and TRBJ1-1; possibly TRBD1 for D (6 bases). Between the trimmed V and J ends, which lost 2 bases and 6 bases, there was a span of 13 bases. CDR1 MNHEY and CDR2 SVGAGI come from the germline V gene. This CDR3 has 14 amino acids.

This chain connects TRBV5-1 to TRBJ1-1, with D possibly being TRBD1 (5 bases). CDR1 is SGHRS, CDR2 YFSETQ, per germline. Deletions cut 7 bases from V and 3 bases from J, with 13 bases between. The CDR3 totals 13 residues. The CDR3 sequence: CASSGTSHTEAFF. In nucleotides, the CDR3 is TGCGCCAGCTCCGGGACTTCTCACACTGAAGCTTTCTTT.

The gene calls are TRBV13 and TRBJ2-3; D may be TRBD2 (5 bases). CDR1 is PRHDT, CDR2 FYEKMQ, per germline (reference sequence). V dropped 4 bases and J dropped 0 bases, with 17 bases sitting between them. This CDR3 has 17 amino acids. The CDR3 loop reads CASSSPRDSSSTDTQYF. The CDR3 DNA reads as TGTGCCAGCAGCTCACCGAGGGATAGTAGTAGCACAGATACGCAGTATTTT.

The V and J genes are TRBV10-3 and TRBJ1-1; 8 positions agree with TRBD1. The germline V gene encodes CDR1 ENHRY and CDR2 SYGVKD. The CDR3 runs 15 residues. Trimming at V came to 2 bases and at J to 7 bases, leaving 9 bases not matched to a gene. The CDR3 protein is CAISEPNSDRVEAFF. CDR3 sequence (DNA): TGTGCCATCAGTGAGCCTAACTCGGACAGGGTTGAAGCTTTCTTT.

The chain combines TRBV11-2 with TRBJ2-7; the D gene is possibly TRBD2 (5 bases). The V end was cut by 0 bases, the J end by 2 bases, with 11 bases between. The germline gives CDR1 SGHAT, CDR2 FQNNGV. The CDR3 is 15 residues long. The CDR3 DNA reads TGTGCCAGCAGCTTAGACGTGCGGGTTGCCTACGAGCAGTACTTC. Amino acids: CASSLDVRVAYEQYF.

The chain employs TRBV6-5 and TRBJ2-1, with 7 bases fitting TRBD1. The CDR3 contains 12 residues. Trimming removed 6 bases from V and 6 bases from J; junction bases left unmatched: 2. The germline CDR1 and CDR2 sequences are MNHEY and SVGAGI. The chain's CDR3 is CASRQGVNEQFF. In nucleotides, the CDR3 is TGTGCCAGCAGGCAGGGGGTCAATGAGCAGTTCTTC.

The CDR3 DNA sequence: TGTGCCAGCAGCTTAAGTCAACAGGGATGGGAAAAACTGTTTTTT. As protein: CASSLSQQGWEKLFF. V and J are TRBV11-2 and TRBJ1-4; a possible D gene is TRBD1 (6 bases). Deletions cut 2 bases from V and 8 bases from J, with 15 bases between. The CDR3 extends over 15 amino acids. Germline V gene sequence: CDR1 SGHAT, CDR2 FQNNGV. The complete variable domain, with remaining parts taken from reference TRBV11-2 and TRBJ1-4, reads EAGVAQSPRYKIIEKRQSVAFWCNPISGHATLYWYQQILGQGPKLLIQFQNNGVVDDSQLPKDRFSAERLKGVDSTLKIQPAKLEDSAVYLCASSLSQQGWEKLFFGSGTQLSVL.

The V call is TRBV7-9, the J call TRBJ2-4; 11 nucleotides align to TRBD1. The J segment lost 6 bases and the V segment lost 5 bases, leaving 3 bases of the junction unmatched. Germline V gene data show CDR1 as SEHNR and CDR2 as FQNEAQ (reference sequence). The length of the CDR3 is 14 residues. The CDR3, as DNA: TGTGCCAGCAGCCGGACAGGGGGCGGAAACATTCAGTACTTC. Translated: CASSRTGGGNIQYF.

The rearrangement uses TRBV20-1 and TRBJ2-7; TRBD2 is a possible D gene (6 bases). The CDR3 is 14 amino acids. Germline CDR1 DFQATT, CDR2 SNEGSKA (reference sequence). V lost 3 bases to trimming and J lost 0 bases, with 12 bases between them. The CDR3, as DNA: TGCAGTGCTAGTCGCGCTAGCGACTCCTACGAGCAGTACTTC. It specifies CSASRASDSYEQYF.

The chain has TRBV27 and TRBJ1-1, with 7 positions matching TRBD1. The CDR3 sequence is 18 residues long. Germline V gives CDR1 MNHEY, CDR2 SMNVEV (reference sequence). V lost 1 base, J lost 1 base, and 12 bases stayed unmatched. In nucleotides, the CDR3 is TGTGCCAGCAGTTTATTGTCGCCTACAGGGGCGTGGAACACTGAAGCTTTCTTT. As protein: CASSLLSPTGAWNTEAFF.

The rearrangement links TRBV9 to TRBJ1-1; 8 nucleotides align to TRBD1. Germline CDR1 is SGDLS and CDR2 is YYNGEE. The CDR3 spans 13 residues. Germline trimming cut 7 bases from V and 1 base from J; bases unmatched to any gene: 3. The CDR3 is CASGTGSNTEAFF. The CDR3 DNA reads TGTGCCAGCGGGACAGGTTCGAACACTGAAGCTTTCTTT.

This chain joins TRBV2 and TRBJ1-5; D is perhaps TRBD1 (6 bases). Germline CDR1 reads SNHLY; CDR2 reads FYNNEI. Trimming removed 11 bases from V and 7 bases from J, with 18 bases in between. The CDR3 length is 13 residues. The CDR3 loop is CAWRGLGGQPQHF. CDR3 sequence (DNA): TGTGCCTGGAGGGGGTTGGGAGGGCAGCCCCAGCATTTT.